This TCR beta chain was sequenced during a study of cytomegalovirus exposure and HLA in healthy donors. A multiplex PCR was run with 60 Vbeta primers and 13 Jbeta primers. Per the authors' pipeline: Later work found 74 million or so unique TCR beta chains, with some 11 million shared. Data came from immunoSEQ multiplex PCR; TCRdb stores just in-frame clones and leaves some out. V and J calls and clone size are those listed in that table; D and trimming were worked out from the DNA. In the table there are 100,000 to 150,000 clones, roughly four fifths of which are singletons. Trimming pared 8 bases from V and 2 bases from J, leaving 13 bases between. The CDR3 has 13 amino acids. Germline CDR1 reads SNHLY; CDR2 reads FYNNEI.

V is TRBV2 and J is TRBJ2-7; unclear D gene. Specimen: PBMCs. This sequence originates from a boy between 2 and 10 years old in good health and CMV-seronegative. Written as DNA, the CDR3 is TGTGCCAGCGTAGTCTCCTCGGCCTACGAGCAGTACTTC. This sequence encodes CASVVSSAYEQYF.